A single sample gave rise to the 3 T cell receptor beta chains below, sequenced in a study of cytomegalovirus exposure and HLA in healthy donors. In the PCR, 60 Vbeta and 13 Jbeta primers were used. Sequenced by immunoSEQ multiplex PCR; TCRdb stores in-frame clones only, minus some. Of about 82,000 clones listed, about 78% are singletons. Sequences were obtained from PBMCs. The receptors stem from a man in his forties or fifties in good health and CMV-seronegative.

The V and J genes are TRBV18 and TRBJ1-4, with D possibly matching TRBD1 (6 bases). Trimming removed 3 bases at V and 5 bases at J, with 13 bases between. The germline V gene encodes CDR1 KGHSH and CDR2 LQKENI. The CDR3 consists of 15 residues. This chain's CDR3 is CASSPSQGWNEKLFF. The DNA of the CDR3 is TGTGCCAGCTCACCGAGCCAGGGGTGGAATGAAAAACTGTTTTTT.

In DNA form, the CDR3 reads TGTGCCAGTAGTCGCCGGGAACGGAACACTGAAGCTTTCTTT. This sequence encodes CASSRRERNTEAFF. The chain employs TRBV19 and TRBJ1-1; D gene ambiguous. This CDR3 is built from 14 residues. Trimming left V 5 bases short and J 1 base short, with 11 bases between. Germline CDR1 and CDR2: LNHDA and SQIVND (reference sequence).

Here the CDR3 reads CASSQTRTAESGETQYF. The CDR3 DNA reads TGCGCCAGCAGCCAAACTAGGACGGCAGAGTCGGGAGAGACCCAGTACTTC. This chain uses TRBV5-1 with TRBJ2-5; TRBD2 might be the D (5 bases). Germline lookup yields CDR1 SGHRS and CDR2 YFSETQ. The CDR3 extends over 17 amino acids. The V gene lost 4 bases and the J gene lost 4 bases, with 23 bases spanning the gap.